Listed below are T cell receptor beta chains from one sample, sequenced in a study of beta chain features in type 1 diabetes. Assay: immunoSEQ multiplex PCR; the TCRdb copy retains only in-frame clones and omits some. The sample records 120,000 to 150,000 clones, around 51% being singletons. The sequenced sample was Tregs from blood. The receptors derive from a man aged 18-30 years in good health. Each CDR3 is given with its conserved first and last residue. The D gene is left open where the match is weak. Rows may omit the clone size; those that give it use once, few, many or a size class.

TRBJ1-1 | few | NA | TRBV7-2 | TGTGCCAGCAGCTTAGCCGGCGGGGGCGCCCCGAACACTGAAGCTTTCTTT | CASSLAGGGAPNTEAFF
TRBJ2-5 | few | NA | TRBV19 | TGTGCCAGTAGTGACCCGGCGACTGGTGTGACCCAGTACTTC | CASSDPATGVTQYF
TRBJ2-7 | NA | NA | TRBV28 | TGTGCCAGCAGCTTCTATATCGAGCAGTACTTC | CASSFYIEQYF
TRBJ2-5 | NA | NA | TRBV15 | TGTGCCACCAGCACCGCTCGGAGGACCCAGTACTTC | CATSTARRTQYF
TRBJ1-5 | once | NA | TRBV7-2 | TGTGCCAGCAGCCGCAGCGAGGCAGGGGTTAATCAGCCCCAGCATTTT | CASSRSEAGVNQPQHF
TRBJ2-1 | NA | NA | TRBV18 | TGTGCCAGCTCACCGGACACCTCCTACAATGAGCAGTTCTTC | CASSPDTSYNEQFF
TRBJ2-1 | NA | TRBD2 | TRBV7-2 | TGTGCCAGCAGCTTATGGGGTTCCGGATGGGGGGGAAATGAGCAGTTCTTC | CASSLWGSGWGGNEQFF
TRBJ2-2 | NA | TRBD2 | TRBV29-1 | TGCAGCGTCGCAGAAGTAGCGGGGGGATACACCGGGGAGCTGTTTTTT | CSVAEVAGGYTGELFF
TRBJ1-3 | NA | TRBD1 | TRBV27 | TGTGCCAGCAGTTCAAGACAGGGGGGTAAGGGAAACACCATATATTTT | CASSSRQGGKGNTIYF
TRBJ2-1 | NA | NA | TRBV7-2 | TGTGCCAGCAGCGTACCCGGGGAGAATGAGCAGTTCTTC | CASSVPGENEQFF
TRBJ1-1 | NA | NA | TRBV10-3 | TGTGCCGCCTCAGCCAGGGAGAACACTGAAGCTTTCTTT | CAASARENTEAFF
TRBJ2-7 | NA | NA | TRBV21-1 | TGTGCCAGCAGCAATCCCGGGACAGGAAGAACCTACGAGCAGTACTTC | CASSNPGTGRTYEQYF
TRBJ1-1 | NA | NA | TRBV28 | TGTGCCAGCAGTTTATGGGCGGCGGGTCGGACTGAAGCTTTCTTT | CASSLWAAGRTEAFF
TRBJ1-1 | NA | NA | TRBV6-1 | TGTGCCAGCAGTGCACCCGGGGTCGGCGCTGAAGCTTTCTTT | CASSAPGVGAEAFF
TRBJ2-7 | few | TRBD2 | TRBV7-2 | TGTGCCAGCAGCTTAGTCGGGACTAGCACGTCCTACGAGCAGTACTTC | CASSLVGTSTSYEQYF
TRBJ2-7 | NA | NA | TRBV13 | TGTGCCAGCAGCAAGGACAGCGAGCAGTACTTC | CASSKDSEQYF
TRBJ2-7 | few | NA | TRBV18 | TGTGCCAGCTCACGCCCAGGGTCGGGCGAGCAGTACTTC | CASSRPGSGEQYF
TRBJ2-3 | NA | TRBD2 | TRBV2 | TGTGCCAGCAGTCTGGAAGCGGGGGCCGCAGATACGCAGTATTTT | CASSLEAGAADTQYF
TRBJ2-7 | once | TRBD2 | TRBV6-1 | TGTGCCAGCAGCGCCTCGGCTAGCGGGCCCTACGAGCAGTACTTC | CASSASASGPYEQYF
TRBJ2-2 | NA | NA | TRBV4-3 | TGCGCCAGCAGCCGATTACAGAACACCGGGGAGCTGTTTTTT | CASSRLQNTGELFF
TRBJ2-7 | NA | TRBD1 | TRBV5-1 | TGCGCCAGCAGCTGGACAGGGGGCTACGAGCAGTACTTC | CASSWTGGYEQYF
TRBJ1-5 | NA | NA | TRBV6-5 | TGTGCCAGCAGTCTCACAGGGATCAATCAGCCCCAGCATTTT | CASSLTGINQPQHF
TRBJ1-1 | NA | NA | TRBV30 | TGTGCCTGGAGTTCTCAGGGAAACACTGAAGCTTTCTTT | CAWSSQGNTEAFF
TRBJ1-2 | NA | NA | TRBV28 | TGTGCCAGCAGTCTCGCGGGACCCCACTATGGCTACACCTTC | CASSLAGPHYGYTF
TRBJ2-2 | few | NA | TRBV29-1 | TGCAGCGCGCGACAGGGACTGAACACCGGGGAGCTGTTTTTT | CSARQGLNTGELFF
TRBJ2-4 | NA | NA | TRBV4-3 | TGCGCCAGCAGCCAAGCCGTCGAGAGGAGGGTTAACATTCAGTACTTC | CASSQAVERRVNIQYF
TRBJ1-1 | few | TRBD1 | TRBV5-1 | TGCGCCAGCAGTTTGGGACAGGGGCAAGCTTTCTTT | CASSLGQGQAFF
TRBJ1-1 | NA | TRBD1 | TRBV28 | TGTGCCAGCACCCTTGACAGGGACACTGAAGCTTTCTTT | CASTLDRDTEAFF
TRBJ2-6 | NA | NA | TRBV5-1 | TGCGCCGTCGGACAGACTGGGGCCAACGTCCTGACTTTC | CAVGQTGANVLTF
TRBJ1-2 | once | NA | TRBV5-4 | TGTGCCAGCAGCTTGGCTACTATCTATGGCTACACCTTC | CASSLATIYGYTF
TRBJ2-7 | few | NA | TRBV25-1 | TGTGCCAGCAGTGGTCCACTAGGGAGCTCCTACGAGCAGTACTTC | CASSGPLGSSYEQYF
TRBJ1-2 | once | TRBD1 | TRBV6-5 | TGTGCCAGCAAGGGGACAGGGGCGCTTTATGGCTACACCTTC | CASKGTGALYGYTF
TRBJ1-6 | NA | NA | TRBV28 | TGTGCCAGCAGTCTCCTCCACTTT | CASSLLHF
TRBJ2-3 | NA | TRBD2 | TRBV14 | TGTGCCAGCAGCCAGCCGGGACTAGCGGGGGATGCGGTCACAGATACGCAGTATTTT | CASSQPGLAGDAVTDTQYF
TRBJ2-4 | NA | TRBD2 | TRBV2 | TGTGCCAGCAGTGAAGCCCCAGAGACTAGCGGGAGGCTTTCCGCAGCAGCCAAAAACATTCAGTACTTC | CASSEAPETSGRLSAAAKNIQYF
TRBJ1-2 | few | NA | TRBV9 | TGTGCCAGCAGCGTAGCTCCGTTCGTCCACTATGGCTACACCTTC | CASSVAPFVHYGYTF
TRBJ2-6 | NA | NA | TRBV19 | TGTGCCAGTATAAGGACTCGTACACCTGGGGCCAACGTCCTGACTTTC | CASIRTRTPGANVLTF
TRBJ1-4 | few | TRBD1 | TRBV29-1 | TGCAGCGTTGGCGACAGGGGAGGAAAACTGTTTTTT | CSVGDRGGKLFF
TRBJ2-7 | NA | TRBD1 | TRBV27 | TGTGCCAGCAGTCCATGGGGGGACAGGACCAACTACGAGCAGTACTTC | CASSPWGDRTNYEQYF
TRBJ1-2 | NA | TRBD1 | TRBV28 | TGTGCCAGCAGTTCAATACCACCGGGACAGGGCAGTGGCTACACCTTC | CASSSIPPGQGSGYTF
TRBJ2-1 | NA | NA | TRBV5-4 | TGTGCCAGCAGCTTCATTCAAAGGGGGAATGAGCAGTTCTTC | CASSFIQRGNEQFF
TRBJ2-1 | few | TRBD2 | TRBV19 | TGTGCCAGTAGTAACCGCGGGGGAGAGGGCTACAATGAGCAGTTCTTC | CASSNRGGEGYNEQFF
TRBJ2-3 | few | NA | TRBV13 | TGTGCCAGCAGCCCGGGAGTTAGAGCCACGGGCACAGATACGCAGTATTTT | CASSPGVRATGTDTQYF
TRBJ2-5 | NA | TRBD1 | TRBV11-2 | TGTGCCAGCAGCTCCCAGGACAGGGTAGAGACCCAGTACTTC | CASSSQDRVETQYF
TRBJ1-1 | NA | NA | TRBV7-3 | TGTGCCAGCAGCTTATCGTCAGGCGCGAACACTGAAGCTTTCTTT | CASSLSSGANTEAFF